This entry is about one TCR beta chain. Under the authors' procedure: By means of reference gene primer amplification, nucleated cell counts were estimated. Produced via immunoSEQ multiplex PCR; TCRdb's table is partial and in-frame only. V, J and clone size reflect that table, while D and trimming were determined from the DNA. The table includes 150,000 or so clones, roughly 84% detected once. CDR3 size: 15 residues. Germline V gives CDR1 LNHNV, CDR2 YYDKDF (reference sequence). Trimming took 3 bases from V and 4 from J, leaving 14 bases between them. While infection was still active, Seattle patients were enrolled and then followed longitudinally. These data originate in a study of blood T cell repertoires in COVID-19. The overall study: The United States, Italy and Spain provided the acute and convalescent COVID-19 samples. PBMCs, B-cell-depleted T cells, or T cells were the source of the cDNA or gDNA that made up the material.

The chain recombines TRBV15 with TRBJ2-3; D perhaps matches TRBD2 (5 bases). Sequencing input: peripheral blood. The receptor was derived from a woman aged 55-75 years with COVID-19, enrolled during active disease. The CDR3: CATSRRAGSADTQYF. The CDR3 DNA reads as TGTGCCACCAGCAGGCGGGCGGGTTCGGCAGATACGCAGTATTTT.